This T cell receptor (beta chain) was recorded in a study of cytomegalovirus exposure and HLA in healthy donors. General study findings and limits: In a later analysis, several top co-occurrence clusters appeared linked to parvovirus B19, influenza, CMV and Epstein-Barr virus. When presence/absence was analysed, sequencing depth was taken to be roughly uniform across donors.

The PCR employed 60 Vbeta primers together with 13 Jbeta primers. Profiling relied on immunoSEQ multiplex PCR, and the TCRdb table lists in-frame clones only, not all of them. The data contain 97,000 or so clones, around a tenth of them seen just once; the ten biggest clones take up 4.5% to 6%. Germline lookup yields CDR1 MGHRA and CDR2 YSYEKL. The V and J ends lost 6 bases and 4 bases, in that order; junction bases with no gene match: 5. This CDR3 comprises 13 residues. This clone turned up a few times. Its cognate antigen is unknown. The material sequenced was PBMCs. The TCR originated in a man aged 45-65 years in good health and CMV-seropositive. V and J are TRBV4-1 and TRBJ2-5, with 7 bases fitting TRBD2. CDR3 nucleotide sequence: TGCGCCAGCAGTTTACCGGGGGGAGAGACCCAGTACTTC. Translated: CASSLPGGETQYF.